These 14 T cell receptor beta chains share one sample of origin, sequenced in a study of cytomegalovirus exposure and HLA in healthy donors. Both 60 Vbeta primers and 13 Jbeta primers went into the PCR. Measured with immunoSEQ multiplex PCR; TCRdb has only the in-frame clones, and not every one. The table lists tens of thousands of clones, about 70% of them singletons. Source material: PBMCs. Receptor source: a woman aged 50 to 60 in good health and CMV-seropositive.

V and J are TRBV11-2 and TRBJ2-5; 13 positions agree with TRBD2. V shed 3 bases, J shed 5 bases, and the junction held 6 bases outside the gene matches. Germline V gene data show CDR1 as SGHAT and CDR2 as FQNNGV. The CDR3 totals 16 residues. The CDR3 spells CASSFTSGGGWETQYF. CDR3 in DNA: TGTGCCAGCAGCTTCACTAGCGGGGGGGGCTGGGAGACCCAGTACTTC.

Concerning this clone itself: The sample carries other DNA sequences with the same CDR3. The chain carries TRBV6-5 and TRBJ1-5, with 7 bases fitting TRBD1. CDR3 size: 14 residues. Germline V CDR1 and CDR2: MNHEY, SVGAGI. Losses at the gene ends were 5 bases for V and 4 bases for J; bases not matched to a gene: 5. The CDR3 is CASSTGTVNQPQHF. The CDR3 nucleotides read TGTGCCAGCAGTACCGGGACAGTTAATCAGCCCCAGCATTTT.

This chain joins TRBV7-2 and TRBJ2-5; a weak D match, TRBD2 (6 bases). V was cut by 4 bases and J by 4 bases, with 16 bases left in between. From germline, CDR1 is SGHTA and CDR2 FQGNSA. CDR3 length equals 15 residues. CDR3 DNA sequence: TGTGCCAGCAGCTATCCCCTGACTAGAACAGAGACCCAGTACTTC. Its translation: CASSYPLTRTETQYF.

This sequence joins TRBV5-1 and TRBJ2-5, with TRBD1 identical over 9 bases. The V gene end was trimmed by 4 bases and the J gene end by 2 bases; junction bases not matched to a gene: 6. The CDR3 consists of 15 residues. Per germline, CDR1 SGHRS and CDR2 YFSETQ. In nucleotides, the CDR3 is TGCGCCAGCAGCCGGACAGGGGCAACGCAAGAGACCCAGTACTTC. Its protein product is CASSRTGATQETQYF. The full variable domain, completed using reference TRBV5-1 and TRBJ2-5, is KAGVTQTPRYLIKTRGQQVTLSCSPISGHRSVSWYQQTPGQGLQFLFEYFSETQRNKGNFPGRFSGRQFSNSRSEMNVSTLELGDSALYLCASSRTGATQETQYFGPGTRLLVL.

The genes are TRBV7-2 and TRBJ2-5, with 7 bases fitting TRBD1. The DNA end is a closer match to TRBJ2-7, so the J assignment may be wrong. This CDR3 contains 15 residues. CDR1 is SGHTA, CDR2 FQGNSA, per germline. CDR3 protein: CASSFRDSGTYEQYF. CDR3 nucleotide sequence: TGTGCCAGCAGCTTCAGGGACAGTGGTACCTACGAGCAGTACTTC.

The chain joins TRBV19 to TRBJ2-1; 14 bases are shared with TRBD2. CDR3 size: 15 residues. The V gene end was trimmed by 9 bases and the J gene end by 8 bases; junction bases not matched to a gene: 9. Germline lookup yields CDR1 LNHDA and CDR2 SQIVND (reference sequence). The CDR3 reads CASRTGTSGSYEQFF. The CDR3 DNA reads as TGTGCCAGCAGAACCGGGACTAGCGGGAGCTATGAGCAGTTCTTC.

The rearrangement links TRBV5-1 to TRBJ2-3; tentative D call: TRBD2 (5 bases). This CDR3 contains 14 residues. Trimming took 3 bases from V and 5 from J, leaving 13 bases between them. The V gene's germline CDR1 is SGHRS and CDR2 YFSETQ. The CDR3 loop reads CASSYTSAGDTQYF. The CDR3 coding sequence is TGCGCCAGCAGCTACACGTCCGCGGGAGATACGCAGTATTTT.

V is TRBV18 and J is TRBJ1-3; D is uncertain. CDR1 KGHSH and CDR2 LQKENI come from the germline V gene. V lost 3 bases and J 7 bases, leaving 10 bases between the germline ends. The CDR3 is made up of 13 amino acids. CDR3: CASSPESGNTIYF. As DNA, the CDR3 is TGTGCCAGCTCACCGGAATCCGGGAACACCATATATTTT.

This clone has a handful of counts. The V and J genes are TRBV30 and TRBJ2-4, with 7 bases fitting TRBD1. Germline V gives CDR1 GTSNPN, CDR2 SVGIG (reference sequence). CDR3 length: 14 residues. The trim removed 1 base at V and 6 bases at J, leaving 6 bases unmatched. CDR3 nucleotides: TGTGCCTGGAGTGAAAACTACAGGGGAAACATTCAGTACTTC. Its protein is CAWSENYRGNIQYF.

The rearrangement joins TRBV25-1 to TRBJ1-3; maybe TRBD1 (5 bases). The V gene's germline CDR1 is MGHDK and CDR2 SYGVNS. Trimming stripped 6 bases from V and 2 bases from J, with 5 bases between. The CDR3 loop spans 12 amino acids. Written as DNA, the CDR3 is TGTGCCAGCAGGGGGCCTGGAAACACCATATATTTT. It yields the protein CASRGPGNTIYF.

The chain couples TRBV6-6 to TRBJ2-1; TRBD2 might be the D (6 bases). The ends were cut back, 6 bases at V and 12 bases at J, with 24 bases in the middle. This CDR3 region has 15 residues. Germline values: CDR1 MNHNY, CDR2 SVGAGI (reference sequence). The CDR3 coding sequence is TGTGCCAGCAGCAAACGGGCAGCGGGCCCCGGCGGGCAGTTCTTC. Amino acid sequence: CASSKRAAGPGGQFF.

The chain has TRBV30 and TRBJ1-2, with TRBD1 matching over 9 bases. The germline gives CDR1 GTSNPN, CDR2 SVGIG (reference sequence). J was trimmed by 5 bases and V by 6 bases; bases with no gene match: 16. CDR3 length equals 16 residues. The CDR3 DNA follows: TGTGCCTGCCTGGGGACAGGGTCGGTATTAGGGTATGGCTACACCTTC. Its protein product is CACLGTGSVLGYGYTF.

The J gene is TRBJ1-1, the V gene TRBV5-5; 9 nucleotides match TRBD1. V was pared by 2 bases and J by 5 bases, with 7 bases of the junction left unmatched. CDR3 length: 15 amino acids. Germline V gene lookup returns CDR1 SGHKS and CDR2 YYEKEE (reference sequence). This CDR3 reads CASSFRQGGRTEAFF. The CDR3 nucleotides are TGTGCCAGCAGCTTTCGACAGGGGGGAAGAACTGAAGCTTTCTTT.

The rearrangement links TRBV13 to TRBJ2-5, with 8 bases that match TRBD1. V gave up 5 bases and J gave up 1 base; unmatched junction bases: 15. Germline V gene lookup returns CDR1 PRHDT and CDR2 FYEKMQ (reference sequence). The CDR3 length is 18 residues. In DNA, the CDR3 is TGTGCCAGCAGCCCCGGAGTAAGTTTGGGACAGGCCCAAGAGACCCAGTACTTC. It specifies CASSPGVSLGQAQETQYF.